This TCR beta chain derives from a study of blood T cell repertoires in COVID-19 (dated by TCRdb to 2020 to 2022). For context, the study as a whole: Samples from collaborators originated in the United States, Italy and Spain and spanned both the acute and convalescent phases of COVID-19. The prospective study material was composed of cDNA or gDNA derived from T cells, B-cell-depleted T cells, or PBMCs. Deeply sampled blood TCRbeta repertoires from subjects exposed to, actively infected with, or recovered from COVID-19 were included in the dataset. The repertoires were released in a freely available public database intended as a resource for research on the immune response to SARS-CoV-2. Samples were obtained from the ongoing ImmuneRACE study (first 160 participants) and from 1,254 subjects provided by 6 global collaborators. Sample metadata almost always included a de-identified subject ID, COVID-19 status, age in years and sex. Where available, HLA class I and class II types were taken from metadata supplied by the sample provider and were not determined by assay-based typing. Findings and caveats that apply to the study as a whole: Clinical and demographic metadata were provided uncurated, with the amount varying by source and participant.

The immunoSEQ Assay, a bias-controlled multiplex PCR, was used to amplify TCRbeta CDR3 regions from genomic DNA. Per the authors' processing: The number of nucleated cells in each sample was estimated from the amplification of reference gene primers within the assay. Sequence reads were collapsed and filtered to measure the absolute abundance of every unique TCRbeta CDR3 rearrangement. For each sample, productive Simpson clonality was calculated as the square root of Simpson's diversity index across productive rearrangements. This is the immuneACCESS table as TCRdb keeps it, with only in-frame sequences that have V and J called. A part of the clones is gone; compared with another copy, unresolved V genes explain less than half, and the rest is unexplained. V and J calls plus clone size are reproduced from that table; the DNA served to infer D and trimming. The sample table lists 150,000 to 200,000 clones, around 88% of them with a count of one. Of the sample, around 5% is held by the ten largest clones.

Sequences SEHNR (CDR1) and FQNEAQ (CDR2) are obtained from the germline V gene (reference sequence). The CDR3 numbers 15 residues from cysteine through phenylalanine. The retained sequence is limited to the CDR3, 45 bases, with the frame set at the first base. After removal of 4 bases from V and 7 bases from J, the junction retains 9 bases not matched to a gene. In the case of this clone: Its recognized antigen is unknown. No per-base quality is available; no much larger clone lies one base away.

Each collaborating institution followed its own protocols to collect whole blood in K2EDTA tubes. For TCRbeta analysis, collaborators shipped samples as frozen whole blood, isolated PBMCs, or DNA extracted from either of those sample types. Material: peripheral blood. The V and J genes are TRBV7-9 and TRBJ1-2; TRBD1 fits 10 bases in the junction. The receptor was isolated from a human donor in a cohort sampled during active COVID-19. The CDR3: CASSSPGTGAGGYTF. The DNA sequence is TGTGCCAGCAGCTCTCCCGGGACAGGGGCGGGTGGCTACACCTTC.